The clone carrying this T cell receptor (beta chain) appeared a single time. These data come from a study of shared clonotypes between healthy human individuals. Researchers divided each subset's genomic DNA evenly across several immunoSEQ plates. Sequencing used immunoSEQ multiplex PCR; TCRdb keeps in-frame clones, though not all of them. The sample includes 2 million or so clones, roughly 94% of them seen just once. Donors, healthy HIV-negative adults, lacked recent acute infections or vaccinations. The split of CD4+ cells yielded CD45RA+ naive and CD45RA-negative memory subsets. Germline V gene lookup returns CDR1 MGHRA and CDR2 YSYEKL. V shed 4 bases and J shed 4 bases, with 7 bases lying between them. This CDR3 is built from 12 residues.

This sequence joins TRBV4-1 and TRBJ1-2; D is perhaps TRBD1 (6 bases). The sequencing sample was made of naive CD4+ T cells sorted from blood. Subset described: CD45RA+ positively selected. The receptor was derived from a young man in good health. DNA of the CDR3: TGCGCCAGCAGCCTACAGGGCTATGGCTACACCTTC. Amino acid sequence: CASSLQGYGYTF.